The TCR beta chain described here comes from a study of T cells in Graves' hyperthyroidism and ophthalmopathy. Overall study results and limits: Ophthalmopathy and stable hyperthyroidism were told apart by a 13 V-J model.

Graves' hyperthyroidism without ophthalmopathy progression within 18 months was termed stable. Patients aged 18 to 65 with hyperthyroidism were newly diagnosed, with duration under 2 months. This clonotype was observed once. Its antigen is currently unknown. One base away lies a much larger clone, so this may be a sequencing read error. Amplification of TCR beta CDR3 regions used RNA as the template. First-round RT-PCR with HTBI primers amplified the TCR CDR3 region. TCRdb recomputed calls from the multiplex PCR reads with MiXCR, one row per CDR3 protein. The sample lists more than 500,000 distinct CDR3 sequences, around 16% occurring once. The clonotype was recovered from a woman between 25 and 40 years old with Graves' hyperthyroidism. The source material was blood.

The CDR3 bases are TGTGCCAGCAGCCCTACACTAGCGGGAGCGTCAGATACGCAGTATTTT. It yields the protein CASSPTLAGASDTQYF. V is TRBV12-3 or TRBV12-4 and J is TRBJ2-3, with 11 bases aligning to TRBD2. Trimming removed 6 bases from V and 4 bases from J; junction bases left unmatched: 9. This CDR3 is built from 16 residues.